This record looks at one TCR beta chain sequence and its context. The antigen it recognizes is unknown. Within one base of it there is no much larger clone, and no base qualities were kept. These data are taken from a study of T cell changes during pregnancy in multiple sclerosis (dated by TCRdb to between 2018 and 2020). At the level of the whole study: The study looked at changes in the T cell repertoire across pregnancy in women with multiple sclerosis.

Trimming takes 5 bases from V and 4 bases from J, and the germline ends sit 15 bases apart. Including the terminal cysteine and phenylalanine, the CDR3 comprises 16 residues. The DNA shown is the 48-base CDR3, in frame from base 1. Taken from the germline V gene, the CDR1 and CDR2 loops are SGHTA and FQGTGA. The method was the immunoSEQ multiplex PCR assay. Here the immuneACCESS table is served through TCRdb, limited to in-frame sequences with V and J called. Missing clones are a known gap in these copies; in checked studies unresolved V genes cover under half, and the rest lacks a known reason. This sample comprises just under 60,000 clones, 90% to 95% of them detected only once. Of the sample, around 0.85% is held by the ten largest clones.

This material consisted of peripheral blood, taken in the first trimester of pregnancy. Recombination connected TRBV7-3 to TRBJ2-6, and possibly TRBD1, on 7 matching bases. The sequence derives from a female donor with multiple sclerosis, enrolled in a pregnancy study. This receptor carries the CDR3 CASSLQGGFGANVLTF. The sequence in DNA is TGTGCCAGCAGCCTGCAGGGGGGATTCGGGGCCAACGTCCTGACTTTC.